The text below deals with one T cell receptor (beta chain). The sample originates from a study of blood T cell repertoires in COVID-19. Study overall: Specimens from acute and convalescent COVID-19 originated in the United States, Italy and Spain.

CDR1 and CDR2 from the germline V gene are SGHAT and FQDESV (reference sequence). The CDR3 has 14 residues. Unmatched junction bases numbered 4, after V lost 6 bases and J lost 0 bases. In the original workflow: How many nucleated cells were present was estimated from reference gene primer amplification. Sequencing used immunoSEQ multiplex PCR; TCRdb keeps in-frame clones, though not all of them. V and J calls plus clone size are reproduced from that table; the DNA served to infer D and trimming. The data show 250,000 to 400,000 clones, around 90% seen once. The TCR sequence derives from a woman in her 30s with COVID-19, enrolled during active disease. The sequencing input was peripheral blood. The V gene is TRBV11-1, the J gene TRBJ1-1, with 7 bases lining up with TRBD1. The CDR3, as DNA: TGTGCCAGCAGGGGGGACAGCCTGAACACTGAAGCTTTCTTT. This sequence encodes CASRGDSLNTEAFF. The whole variable domain, filled in from reference TRBV11-1 and TRBJ1-1, reads EAEVAQSPRYKITEKSQAVAFWCDPISGHATLYWYRQILGQGPELLVQFQDESVVDDSQLPKDRFSAERLKGVDSTLKIQPAELGDSAMYLCASRGDSLNTEAFFGQGTRLTVV.